A single sample gave rise to the 21 T cell receptor beta chains below, sequenced in a study of shared clonotypes between healthy human individuals. The naive CD8 subset, CD45RO-negative cells positively selected for CCR7, excluded terminally differentiated effector memory CD45RA+ cells. Sequenced by immunoSEQ multiplex PCR; TCRdb stores in-frame clones only, minus some. Of millions of clones listed, about 92% are singletons. Sequences were obtained from naive CD8+ T cells from PBMCs. All receptors derive from a man aged 18-30 years in good health. Some clones in this sample may be carry-over from other donors' samples.

The chain uses TRBV30 and TRBJ1-2; perhaps TRBD1 as D (5 bases). The germline CDR1 and CDR2 sequences are GTSNPN and SVGIG (reference sequence). The CDR3 contains 12 residues. The V gene lost 3 bases and the J gene lost 4 bases, with 9 bases spanning the gap. CDR3 sequence (DNA): TGTGCCTGGAGGAGAGGGGCCTATGGCTACACCTTC. Protein product: CAWRRGAYGYTF.

The chain uses TRBV5-1 and TRBJ2-7; D not certain. Trimming left V 0 bases short and J 7 bases short, with 8 bases between. Germline V CDR1 and CDR2: SGHRS, YFSETQ. CDR3 length: 12 residues. The CDR3 nucleotides are TGCGCCAGCAGCTTGGTTGTCACAGAGCAGTACTTC. This encodes CASSLVVTEQYF. Drawing the rest from reference TRBV5-1 and TRBJ2-7, the complete variable domain is KAGVTQTPRYLIKTRGQQVTLSCSPISGHRSVSWYQQTPGQGLQFLFEYFSETQRNKGNFPGRFSGRQFSNSRSEMNVSTLELGDSALYLCASSLVVTEQYFGPGTRLTVT.

For this clone: Other DNA variants within this sample encode the same CDR3. J is TRBJ1-1 and V is TRBV29-1, with D unresolved. CDR1 and CDR2 (germline): SQVTM, ANQGSEA. The CDR3 is 12 amino acids. Between the trimmed V and J ends, which lost 5 bases and 0 bases, there was a span of 7 bases. The chain's CDR3 is CSVYDMNTEAFF. The CDR3 DNA is TGCAGCGTTTACGACATGAACACTGAAGCTTTCTTT.

The gene calls are TRBV29-1 and TRBJ1-2, with D unclear. Per the germline V gene, CDR1 is SQVTM and CDR2 is ANQGSEA. The V end lost 5 bases, the J end lost 5 bases, and 18 bases lay between the germline ends. CDR3 length: 14 amino acids. The CDR3, as DNA: TGCAGCGTTACGGGAACCCCTCTTACTTATGGCTACACCTTC. Amino acids: CSVTGTPLTYGYTF.

The sample holds a few counts of this clone. The chain uses TRBV7-9 and TRBJ2-7; D might be TRBD2 (5 bases). CDR1 is SEHNR, CDR2 FQNEAQ, per germline (reference sequence). V was pared by 3 bases and J by 4 bases, with 10 bases between. The CDR3 covers 13 residues. The CDR3 here is CASSFPEGYEQYF. In nucleotides, the CDR3 is TGTGCCAGCAGCTTTCCCGAGGGTTACGAGCAGTACTTC.

This chain uses TRBV4-1 with TRBJ1-1; 11 bases fit TRBD1. Losses at the gene ends were 3 bases for V and 5 bases for J; bases not matched to a gene: 14. This CDR3 has 18 residues. Per germline, CDR1 MGHRA and CDR2 YSYEKL. CDR3 sequence (DNA): TGCGCCAGCAGCCATAGTCGGACAGGGGGCACTGAGGGAACTGAAGCTTTCTTT. Translated, it gives CASSHSRTGGTEGTEAFF.

The chain joins TRBV6-4 to TRBJ2-7; 11 bases match TRBD2. This CDR3 comprises 17 residues. CDR1 is MRHNA, CDR2 SNTAGT, per germline. V shed 7 bases and J 4 bases; nucleotides not matched to a gene: 15. The CDR3 loop is CASTGGAEASGRYEQYF. Written as DNA, the CDR3 is TGTGCCAGCACCGGGGGCGCAGAGGCTAGCGGGAGGTACGAGCAGTACTTC.

The rearrangement uses TRBV5-4 and TRBJ2-1, with 11 bases matching TRBD2. The CDR3 totals 16 residues. With V trimmed by 0 bases and J by 5 bases, 4 bases remained unmatched. Germline CDR1 is SGHNT and CDR2 is YYREEE (reference sequence). The CDR3 region is CASSLDSGRADNEQFF. DNA for the CDR3: TGTGCCAGCAGCTTGGATAGCGGGAGGGCCGACAATGAGCAGTTCTTC.

The chain recombines TRBV5-4 with TRBJ2-2, with 9 bases fitting TRBD2. J gave up 3 bases and V 4 bases, and 1 base lay outside the gene matches. CDR1 and CDR2 (germline): SGHNT, YYREEE (reference sequence). There are 14 residues in the CDR3. CDR3 in DNA: TGTGCCAGCAGCATAGCGGGAGACACCGGGGAGCTGTTTTTT. Amino acids: CASSIAGDTGELFF.

The V call is TRBV5-6, the J call TRBJ2-5; 7 bases agree with TRBD1. CDR1 is SGHDT, CDR2 YYEEEE, per germline. V was clipped by 0 bases and J by 2 bases; unmatched bases: 4. The CDR3 length is 15 residues. CDR3 residues: CASSLVRGRQETQYF. CDR3 nucleotide sequence: TGTGCCAGCAGCTTGGTGAGGGGGCGGCAAGAGACCCAGTACTTC.

The gene calls are TRBV18 and TRBJ1-5; 10 bases match TRBD1. This CDR3 has 18 amino acids. With 2 bases clipped from V and 3 bases from J, the junction kept 10 bases outside the gene matches. Germline CDR1 is KGHSH and CDR2 is LQKENI. CDR3 bases: TGTGCCAGCTCACCAGACCGGGGACAGGGGAGACCCAATCAGCCCCAGCATTTT. The encoded protein is CASSPDRGQGRPNQPQHF.

The chain joins TRBV5-6 to TRBJ2-3; unclear D gene. The CDR3 is 14 residues long. V was trimmed by 1 base and J by 2 bases, leaving 8 bases between them. CDR1 and CDR2 from the germline V gene are SGHDT and YYEEEE. The CDR3 reads CASSLKYTTDTQYF. The DNA of the CDR3 is TGTGCCAGCAGCTTGAAGTACACCACAGATACGCAGTATTTT.

This CDR3 is CAISDSHGGFYEQYF. The CDR3 DNA reads as TGTGCCATCAGCGACTCCCATGGGGGATTCTACGAGCAGTACTTC. This sequence joins TRBV10-3 and TRBJ2-7; D is perhaps TRBD1 or TRBD2 (5 bases each). The CDR3 is 15 amino acids. The germline V gene encodes CDR1 ENHRY and CDR2 SYGVKD. The V gene lost 6 bases and the J gene lost 3 bases, with 18 bases spanning the gap.

The rearrangement joins TRBV27 to TRBJ2-7, with D maybe TRBD1 (6 bases). Germline CDR1 is MNHEY and CDR2 is SMNVEV (reference sequence). CDR3 length: 14 residues. V lost 5 bases to trimming and J lost 0 bases, with 11 bases between them. CDR3 sequence reads: CASSNTGFSYEQYF. CDR3 bases: TGTGCCAGCAGTAACACAGGGTTCTCCTACGAGCAGTACTTC.

V usage is TRBV7-9 and J usage is TRBJ2-7, with TRBD2 matching 8 bases. V lost 7 bases to trimming and J lost 5 bases; unmatched junction nucleotides: 16. The CDR3 contains 16 residues. In germline, CDR1 is SEHNR, CDR2 FQNEAQ (reference sequence). DNA for the CDR3: TGTGCCAGCACCGCCCGACAGGAGCGGGAGTTCCACGAGCAGTACTTC. This gives the protein CASTARQEREFHEQYF. The entire variable domain, with the rest obtained from reference TRBV7-9 and TRBJ2-7, is as follows: DTGVSQNPRHKITKRGQNVTFRCDPISEHNRLYWYRQTLGQGPEFLTYFQNEAQLEKSRLLSDRFSAERPKGSFSTLEIQRTEQGDSAMYLCASTARQEREFHEQYFGPGTRLTVT.

The J gene is TRBJ2-7, the V gene TRBV6-5; 9 bases align to TRBD1. The length of the CDR3 is 14 residues. Trimming removed 11 bases from V and 2 bases from J; junction bases left unmatched: 10. The germline gives CDR1 MNHEY, CDR2 SVGAGI. CDR3 bases: TGTGCCGTTCTTTCCGGGACAGGGACCTACGAGCAGTACTTC. Translation gives CAVLSGTGTYEQYF.

The chain combines TRBV5-8 with TRBJ1-5; D might be TRBD1 (6 bases). The germline V gene has CDR1 SGHTS and CDR2 YDEGEE. Trimming cost V 5 bases and J 9 bases, with 12 bases left between them. This CDR3 comprises 12 residues. The DNA of the CDR3 is TGTGCCAGCAGTGCAGGGGTGAGGCCCCAGCATTTT. This encodes CASSAGVRPQHF.

V and J are TRBV6-1 and TRBJ1-1; unclear D gene. V shed 5 bases and J shed 0 bases, with 10 bases lying between them. CDR3 size: 14 residues. The germline V gene has CDR1 MNHNS and CDR2 SASEGT. As DNA, the CDR3 is TGTGCCAGCAGTACCGACATGATGAACACTGAAGCTTTCTTT. Translation: CASSTDMMNTEAFF.

Of note for this clone: Additional DNA sequences in this sample encode the identical CDR3. The chain has TRBV27 and TRBJ2-3, with D maybe TRBD2 (5 bases). Germline-derived CDR1 and CDR2 are MNHEY and SMNVEV (reference sequence). The CDR3 spans 14 residues. The V gene lost 4 bases and the J gene lost 2 bases, with 10 bases spanning the gap. The CDR3 DNA reads TGTGCCAGCAGTTCCAGCGGAAACACAGATACGCAGTATTTT. It specifies CASSSSGNTDTQYF.

The V and J genes are TRBV27 and TRBJ2-1; 7 nucleotides line up with TRBD2. After removal of 2 bases from V and 3 bases from J, the junction contained 10 bases not matched to a gene. This CDR3 is built from 17 residues. Germline V CDR1 and CDR2: MNHEY, SMNVEV (reference sequence). The CDR3 loop is CASSLEIPSGLYNEQFF. The CDR3 DNA reads TGTGCCAGCAGTTTAGAGATTCCTAGCGGCCTCTACAATGAGCAGTTCTTC.

This chain connects TRBV5-6 to TRBJ2-7; 9 bases map to TRBD1. This CDR3 is 14 amino acids long. Per germline, CDR1 SGHDT and CDR2 YYEEEE. V shed 3 bases, J shed 3 bases, and the junction held 4 bases outside the gene matches. The CDR3 bases are TGTGCCAGCAGCTCGGGACAGGGCTTCTACGAGCAGTACTTC. Translating it yields CASSSGQGFYEQYF.